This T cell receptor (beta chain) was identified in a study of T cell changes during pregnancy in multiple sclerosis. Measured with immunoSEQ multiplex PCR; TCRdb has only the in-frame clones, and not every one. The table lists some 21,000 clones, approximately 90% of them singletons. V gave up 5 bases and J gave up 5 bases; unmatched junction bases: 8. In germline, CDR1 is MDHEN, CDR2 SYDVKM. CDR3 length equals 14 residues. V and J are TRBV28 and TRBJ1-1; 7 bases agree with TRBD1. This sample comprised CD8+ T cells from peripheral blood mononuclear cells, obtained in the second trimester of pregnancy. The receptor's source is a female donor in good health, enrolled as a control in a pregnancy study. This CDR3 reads CASSTRGGGTEAFF. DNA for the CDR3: TGTGCCAGCAGTACACGAGGGGGCGGGACTGAAGCTTTCTTT.